Here is one TCR beta chain with its context. The target antigen is unknown. CDR1 and CDR2 from the germline V gene are MNHNS and SASEGT. The CDR3 is 15 amino acids. The trim removed 2 bases at V and 9 bases at J, leaving 7 bases unmatched. This sample stems from a study of a mutant IDH1 vaccine in newly diagnosed glioma. Study in general: The treated group averaged approximately 38 years old and was roughly 60% male, roughly 38% female. The therapy given earlier, which was standard therapy, consisted of radiotherapy, temozolomide, or both, and most of the patients received both.

The time point was: week 47, end of study. Every vaccine dose comprised 300 ug of mutant IDH1 20-mer peptide plus topical imiquimod. Donors had new IDH1-mutant astrocytomas of WHO grade 3 or 4 (ATRX-lost). TCRdb's table, derived via immunoSEQ multiplex PCR, lists solely in-frame clones and lacks some. The repertoire holds almost 95,000 clones, with nearly 90% as singletons. The source is a woman in her fifties or sixties with glioma. This chain links TRBV6-1 with TRBJ1-6, with TRBD1 matching over 7 bases. The specimen comprised PBMCs, sampled from a glioma patient whose treatment included an IDH1 peptide vaccine. CDR3 in DNA: TGTGCCAGCAGTGAATCACAGGGGAGCGGTTCACCCCTCCACTTT. This codes for CASSESQGSGSPLHF.